These 10 T cell receptor beta chains were all obtained from the same sample, sequenced in a study of CD8+ T cells in alopecia areata. Reverse transcription of extracted RNA yielded cDNA, which provided the sequencing template. The assay was immunoSEQ multiplex PCR, and TCRdb's table has in-frame clones only and misses some. The table records roughly 180,000 clones, 40% to 55% of them present only once. Stated treatment: oral pan-JAK inhibitor, 5-10 mg twice daily. The specimen was CD8+ T cells sorted from blood, collected around week 53, from a patient treated with tofacitinib. The origin of the receptors is a human donor with alopecia areata.

This clone was counted between two and nine times. The V gene is TRBV11-2, the J gene TRBJ2-6, with D possibly TRBD1 on 6 matching bases. This CDR3 region has 16 residues. The V end lost 6 bases, the J end lost 0 bases, and 12 bases lay between the germline ends. The germline V gene has CDR1 SGHAT and CDR2 FQNNGV. CDR3 DNA: TGTGCCAGCAGAGATACAGGGCACTCTGGGGCCAACGTCCTGACTTTC. This codes for CASRDTGHSGANVLTF.

This clone was found a few times. Written as DNA, the CDR3 is TGTGCCAGCAGCCCGACAGGATCGCACACTGAAGCTTTCTTT. It yields the protein CASSPTGSHTEAFF. J is TRBJ1-1 and V is TRBV9; tentatively, D is TRBD1 (6 bases). V was clipped by 4 bases and J by 3 bases, with 13 bases between them. Germline V gene lookup returns CDR1 SGDLS and CDR2 YYNGEE. This CDR3 is 14 amino acids long.

This clone was recorded once. J is TRBJ1-1 and V is TRBV5-6; the D is unclear. Deletions cut 1 base from V and 2 bases from J, with 6 bases between. CDR3 size: 13 residues. Germline V gene lookup returns CDR1 SGHDT and CDR2 YYEEEE. CDR3 DNA sequence: TGTGCCAGCAGCTTGTGGGGAAACACTGAAGCTTTCTTT. Translation: CASSLWGNTEAFF.

The chain joins TRBV5-6 to TRBJ1-2, with D possibly being TRBD1 (5 bases). Germline CDR1 is SGHDT and CDR2 is YYEEEE. The CDR3 extends over 16 amino acids. The V end was cut by 0 bases, the J end by 4 bases, with 16 bases between. The CDR3 DNA follows: TGTGCCAGCAGCTTGGCCAAGAGGGACGGCCTCTATGGCTACACCTTC. Residues: CASSLAKRDGLYGYTF.

This clone showed up just a few times. This sequence joins TRBV29-1 and TRBJ2-5; possible D gene TRBD1, 6 bases. CDR1 is SQVTM, CDR2 ANQGSEA, per germline. CDR3 length: 12 amino acids. Trimming took off 7 bases at V and 3 bases at J, with 12 bases between the two ends. The CDR3: CSALDSEETQYF. CDR3 bases: TGCAGCGCTTTGGACAGCGAAGAGACCCAGTACTTC.

V is TRBV13 and J is TRBJ1-1, with D perhaps matching TRBD1 (6 bases). This CDR3 has 13 amino acids. Germline CDR1 reads PRHDT; CDR2 reads FYEKMQ (reference sequence). V lost 5 bases and J 2 bases, leaving 9 bases between the germline ends. The CDR3 DNA follows: TGTGCCAGCAGCGAGGACAGAAACACTGAAGCTTTCTTT. Its protein is CASSEDRNTEAFF.

J is TRBJ2-2 and V is TRBV5-1, with D possibly TRBD1 on 5 matching bases. Germline V CDR1 and CDR2: SGHRS, YFSETQ. Deletions cut 0 bases from V and 4 bases from J, with 13 bases between. CDR3 size: 16 residues. The CDR3 protein is CASSLELGRSTGELFF. The CDR3, as DNA: TGCGCCAGCAGCTTGGAACTGGGGCGCAGCACCGGGGAGCTGTTTTTT.

In this sample, this clone turned up a few times. The chain has TRBV7-9 and TRBJ2-1; 9 bases align to TRBD2. CDR1 SEHNR and CDR2 FQNEAQ come from the germline V gene (reference sequence). This CDR3 comprises 16 residues. The ends lost 5 bases at V and 6 bases at J; junction bases unmatched: 11. CDR3 residues: CASSEMSGGTTNEQFF. The CDR3 DNA reads TGTGCCAGCAGCGAGATGAGCGGGGGGACGACCAATGAGCAGTTCTTC.

This clone appeared a single time. The chain couples TRBV5-1 to TRBJ2-1; D possibly corresponds to TRBD1 (5 bases). V was trimmed by 1 base and J by 6 bases, leaving 8 bases between them. Germline loops: CDR1 SGHRS, CDR2 YFSETQ. The CDR3 is made up of 13 amino acids. CDR3 amino acids: CASSLTGANEQFF. In DNA form, the CDR3 reads TGCGCCAGCAGCTTGACAGGAGCCAATGAGCAGTTCTTC.

V gene TRBV27 combines with J gene TRBJ1-2; D call uncertain. This CDR3 comprises 14 residues. The V gene lost 1 base and the J gene lost 6 bases, with 12 bases spanning the gap. Germline CDR1 and CDR2: MNHEY and SMNVEV (reference sequence). The CDR3 sequence: CASSLFGQRDGYTF. In DNA, the CDR3 is TGTGCCAGCAGTTTATTCGGGCAGCGAGATGGCTACACCTTC.